Following are 24 T cell receptor beta chains from one sample sequenced in a study of shared clonotypes between healthy human individuals. TCRdb's copy holds only in-frame clones and misses some; the assay was immunoSEQ multiplex PCR. The sample carries about 960,000 clones, less than 85% recorded once. The sequenced material came from memory CD4+ T cells sorted from blood. Specified subset: CD45RA-negative fraction. All receptors come from a man in his late teens or twenties in good health.

This clone turned up a few times. V gene TRBV7-2 combines with J gene TRBJ1-3, with D perhaps matching TRBD1 (5 bases). The germline V and J ends were trimmed by 3 bases and 3 bases, with 9 bases remaining between them. Germline V CDR1 and CDR2: SGHTA, FQGNSA. This CDR3 has 14 residues. In DNA form, the CDR3 reads TGTGCCAGCAGCTTCCGTCAGGGTGGAAACACCATATATTTT. This encodes CASSFRQGGNTIYF.

The V gene is TRBV10-3, the J gene TRBJ1-5; 8 bases map to TRBD1. Looked up from germline, CDR1 is ENHRY and CDR2 is SYGVKD. The CDR3 has 15 amino acids. V trimming: 2 bases; J trimming: 3 bases; junction bases outside the gene matches: 3. CDR3: CAISEGTGPNQPQHF. DNA for the CDR3: TGTGCCATCAGTGAGGGGACAGGCCCCAATCAGCCCCAGCATTTT.

The chain uses TRBV27 and TRBJ1-4; perhaps TRBD1 as D (5 bases). From germline, CDR1 is MNHEY and CDR2 SMNVEV (reference sequence). The CDR3 loop spans 14 amino acids. Trimming stripped 6 bases from V and 8 bases from J, with 16 bases between. CDR3 residues: CASRFSGEGEKLFF. As DNA, the CDR3 is TGTGCCAGCAGATTCTCGGGGGAGGGCGAAAAACTGTTTTTT.

This clone was seen a single time. The rearrangement joins TRBV2 to TRBJ2-2; TRBD1 aligns across 8 bases. The CDR3 has 12 residues. The V gene's germline CDR1 is SNHLY and CDR2 FYNNEI. The trim removed 5 bases at V and 9 bases at J, leaving 2 bases unmatched. The CDR3 DNA sequence: TGTGCCAGCAGTACAGGGGGGCGGGAGCTGTTTTTT. Its protein is CASSTGGRELFF.

This clone was counted between two and nine times. The chain recombines TRBV30 with TRBJ2-2, with D perhaps TRBD2 (5 bases). The length of the CDR3 is 15 residues. The V end was cut by 7 bases, the J end by 6 bases, with 21 bases between. Germline V gene lookup returns CDR1 GTSNPN and CDR2 SVGIG (reference sequence). DNA of the CDR3: TGTGCCTTCTCCGCTCTCAGCGGATGGGCCGGGGAGCTGTTTTTT. Amino acids: CAFSALSGWAGELFF.

The chain joins TRBV29-1 to TRBJ1-2; no clear D gene. Germline loops: CDR1 SQVTM, CDR2 ANQGSEA. V lost 4 bases and J lost 0, with 9 bases in between. The CDR3 is made up of 13 amino acids. Here the CDR3 reads CSVVAETNYGYTF. CDR3 in DNA: TGCAGCGTTGTGGCAGAAACTAACTATGGCTACACCTTC. Drawing the rest from reference TRBV29-1 and TRBJ1-2, the complete variable domain is SAVISQKPSRDICQRGTSLTIQCQVDSQVTMMFWYRQQPGQSLTLIATANQGSEATYESGFVIDKFPISRPNLTFSTLTVSNMSPEDSSIYLCSVVAETNYGYTFGSGTRLTVV.

This clone was counted only a few times. The rearrangement links TRBV10-2 to TRBJ2-7; tentatively, D is TRBD2 (6 bases). The CDR3 loop spans 15 amino acids. Germline CDR1 WSHSY, CDR2 SAAADI. The V gene lost 0 bases and the J gene lost 3 bases, with 12 bases spanning the gap. CDR3 DNA sequence: TGCGCCAGCAGTGAGTCTCAGGAGGGATACTACGAGCAGTACTTC. Translated, it gives CASSESQEGYYEQYF.

The chain combines TRBV7-2 with TRBJ1-1; 7 bases are a match to TRBD1. Germline V CDR1 and CDR2: SGHTA, FQGNSA. V trimming: 4 bases; J trimming: 2 bases; junction bases outside the gene matches: 10. The CDR3 is made up of 16 amino acids. CDR3 DNA sequence: TGTGCCAGCAGCTCGGCCCAACAGGGGACTAACACTGAAGCTTTCTTT. Amino acids: CASSSAQQGTNTEAFF.

The rearrangement uses TRBV18 and TRBJ2-7; D call uncertain. Trimming removed 8 bases from V and 2 bases from J, with 13 bases in between. Germline assignment: CDR1 KGHSH and CDR2 LQKENI. This CDR3 comprises 13 residues. CDR3 in amino acids: CASTRGGTYEQYF. Written as DNA, the CDR3 is TGTGCCAGCACGCGCGGCGGAACCTACGAGCAGTACTTC.

The chain joins TRBV6-5 to TRBJ2-7; unclear D gene. The V end lost 2 bases, the J end lost 2 bases, and 10 bases lay between the germline ends. The CDR3 is 14 amino acids. The V gene's germline CDR1 is MNHEY and CDR2 SVGAGI. CDR3 region: CASSYLGPTYEQYF. The CDR3 region has the DNA TGTGCCAGCAGTTACCTTGGACCAACCTACGAGCAGTACTTC.

The genes are TRBV6-1 and TRBJ1-1; no clear D gene. V was clipped by 6 bases and J by 1 base, with 6 bases between them. Germline V gene data show CDR1 as MNHNS and CDR2 as SASEGT. CDR3 length equals 12 residues. This CDR3 is CASRLWNTEAFF. CDR3 nucleotide sequence: TGTGCCAGCAGGTTATGGAACACTGAAGCTTTCTTT.

J is TRBJ1-4 and V is TRBV10-1; maybe TRBD1 (5 bases). V shed 3 bases and J shed 4 bases, with 12 bases lying between them. Looked up from germline, CDR1 is WNHNN and CDR2 is SYGVQD (reference sequence). The CDR3 totals 15 residues. CDR3 protein: CASSDPGTGNEKLFF. The CDR3, as DNA: TGCGCCAGCAGTGACCCAGGGACGGGTAATGAAAAACTGTTTTTT.

The genes are TRBV18 and TRBJ2-3; D might be TRBD1 (6 bases). The germline gives CDR1 KGHSH, CDR2 LQKENI. This CDR3 has 17 amino acids. V gave up 3 bases and J gave up 4 bases, with 20 bases separating them. As DNA, the CDR3 is TGTGCCAGCTCACCCAGACGACAGGTGGGCAGTTCAGATACGCAGTATTTT. It codes for CASSPRRQVGSSDTQYF.

This chain uses TRBV4-1 with TRBJ2-1, with D perhaps matching TRBD1 or TRBD2 (6 bases each). Germline V gene lookup returns CDR1 MGHRA and CDR2 YSYEKL. V lost 4 bases, J lost 12 bases, and 19 bases lay in between. CDR3 length equals 14 residues. CDR3 sequence reads: CASSPTSRGELQFF. The CDR3 nucleotides read TGCGCCAGCAGCCCCACTTCAAGGGGGGAATTGCAGTTCTTC.

This clone appeared a few times. The chain combines TRBV6-6 with TRBJ2-7; 8 positions match TRBD1. Germline CDR1 reads MNHNY; CDR2 reads SVGAGI (reference sequence). The V and J ends lost 6 bases and 5 bases, in that order; junction bases with no gene match: 15. This CDR3 spans 16 amino acids. The CDR3 region is CASSRPRQGMLNEQYF. In DNA, the CDR3 is TGTGCCAGCAGCCGACCGAGACAGGGGATGCTAAACGAGCAGTACTTC.

The gene calls are TRBV7-8 and TRBJ1-3; 7 bases fit TRBD1. There are 15 residues in the CDR3. CDR1 is SGHVS and CDR2 is FQNEAQ in the germline V gene. Trimming took 5 bases from V and 4 from J; bases not matched to a gene: 8. The CDR3, as DNA: TGTGCCAGCAGCCCACGACAGGGAATAGGAAACACCATATATTTT. Amino acid sequence: CASSPRQGIGNTIYF.

This chain connects TRBV6-5 to TRBJ1-4; 10 bases map to TRBD1. The trim removed 6 bases at V and 6 bases at J, leaving 4 bases unmatched. The CDR3 is 14 amino acids. CDR1 is MNHEY, CDR2 SVGAGI, per germline. CDR3 DNA sequence: TGTGCCAGCAGCCGGGGACAGGGGTATGAAAAACTGTTTTTT. Translating it yields CASSRGQGYEKLFF.

The V call is TRBV6-1, the J call TRBJ2-2; D might be TRBD1 (5 bases). This CDR3 contains 15 residues. Germline V lookup: CDR1 MNHNS, CDR2 SASEGT. V was pared by 6 bases and J by 2 bases, with 13 bases between. CDR3 sequence (DNA): TGTGCCAGCAGCCAGACAGTAACTAACACCGGGGAGCTGTTTTTT. Protein sequence: CASSQTVTNTGELFF.

The V and J genes are TRBV9 and TRBJ2-5; D possibly corresponds to TRBD2 (6 bases). The CDR3 consists of 13 residues. Germline CDR1 is SGDLS and CDR2 is YYNGEE. V lost 0 bases to trimming and J lost 5 bases, with 8 bases between them. This CDR3 is CASSVAGTETQYF. CDR3 bases: TGTGCCAGCAGCGTAGCGGGGACTGAGACCCAGTACTTC.

The J gene is TRBJ2-3, the V gene TRBV30; TRBD1 matches 9 bases. Germline trimming cut 1 base from V and 5 bases from J; bases unmatched to any gene: 4. The CDR3 totals 14 residues. CDR1 is GTSNPN and CDR2 is SVGIG in the germline V gene (reference sequence). The CDR3 here is CAWSGGTGIDTQYF. The CDR3 coding sequence is TGTGCCTGGAGTGGAGGGACAGGGATAGATACGCAGTATTTT.

A note on this clone: One junction end disagrees with the germline gene, perhaps due to a read error. The sample holds other DNA sequences that translate to the same CDR3. The genes are TRBV4-2 and TRBJ1-2; perhaps TRBD1 as D (5 bases). CDR1 is LGHNA, CDR2 YNFKEQ, per germline. CDR3 size: 14 residues. The CDR3 protein is CASSQGAPSYGYTF. The CDR3 DNA reads as TGTGCCAGTAGCCAAGGGGCCCCCTCCTATGGCTACACCTTC.

Here the CDR3 reads CASSKGQKETQYF. For the CDR3, the DNA is TGTGCCAGCAGCAAAGGACAGAAAGAGACCCAGTACTTC. The chain links TRBV9 to TRBJ2-5; the D gene is possibly TRBD1 (6 bases). The CDR3 covers 13 residues. Trimming removed 4 bases at V and 3 bases at J, with 10 bases between. Per germline, CDR1 SGDLS and CDR2 YYNGEE.

Many counts were recorded for this clone. Other nucleotide sequences in the sample specify the same CDR3. CDR3 in amino acids: CASSTGNTEAFF. CDR3 coding DNA: TGTGCCAGCTCAACAGGGAACACTGAAGCTTTCTTT. The chain employs TRBV18 and TRBJ1-1, with D possibly TRBD1 on 5 matching bases. V gave up 5 bases and J gave up 1 base, with 5 bases separating them. In germline, CDR1 is KGHSH, CDR2 LQKENI. CDR3 length: 12 residues.

This clone has only a few counts. J is TRBJ1-2 and V is TRBV6-6, with a tentative D call TRBD1 (5 bases). CDR1 is MNHNY and CDR2 is SVGAGI in the germline V gene (reference sequence). Deletions cut 5 bases from V and 2 bases from J, with 12 bases between. This CDR3 comprises 14 residues. CDR3 residues: CASSRSGTNYGYTF. The CDR3 DNA sequence: TGTGCCAGCAGTCGCTCCGGGACGAACTATGGCTACACCTTC.